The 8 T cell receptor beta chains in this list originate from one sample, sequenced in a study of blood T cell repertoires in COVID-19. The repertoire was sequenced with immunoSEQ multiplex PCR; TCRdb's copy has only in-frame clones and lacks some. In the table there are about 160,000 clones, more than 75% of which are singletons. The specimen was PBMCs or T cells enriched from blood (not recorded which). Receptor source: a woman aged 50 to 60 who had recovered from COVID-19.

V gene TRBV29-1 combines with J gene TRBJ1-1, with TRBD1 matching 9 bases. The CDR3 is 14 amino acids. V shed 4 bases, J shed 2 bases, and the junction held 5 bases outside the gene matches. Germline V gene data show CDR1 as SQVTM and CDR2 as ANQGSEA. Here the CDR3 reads CSVGGGQGNTEAFF. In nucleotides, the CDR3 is TGCAGCGTTGGGGGGGGACAGGGTAACACTGAAGCTTTCTTT.

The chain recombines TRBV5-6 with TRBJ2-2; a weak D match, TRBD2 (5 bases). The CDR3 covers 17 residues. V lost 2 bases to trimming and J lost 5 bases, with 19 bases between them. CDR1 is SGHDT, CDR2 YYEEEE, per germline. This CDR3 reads CASSFYLLAGTTGELFF. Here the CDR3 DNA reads TGTGCCAGCAGCTTTTACCTGTTGGCGGGTACGACCGGGGAGCTGTTTTTT.

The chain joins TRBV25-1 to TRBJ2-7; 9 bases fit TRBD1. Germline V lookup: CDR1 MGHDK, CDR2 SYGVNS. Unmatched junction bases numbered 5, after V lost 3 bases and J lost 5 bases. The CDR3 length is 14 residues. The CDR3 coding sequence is TGTGCCAGCAGTGAGGGGACAGGGTTGAACGAGCAGTACTTC. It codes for CASSEGTGLNEQYF.

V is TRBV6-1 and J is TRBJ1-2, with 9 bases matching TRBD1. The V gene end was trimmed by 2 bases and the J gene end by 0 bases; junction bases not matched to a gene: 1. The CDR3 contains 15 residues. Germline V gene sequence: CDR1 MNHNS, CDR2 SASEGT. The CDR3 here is CASSEYRGPNYGYTF. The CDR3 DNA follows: TGTGCCAGCAGTGAATACAGGGGGCCTAACTATGGCTACACCTTC.

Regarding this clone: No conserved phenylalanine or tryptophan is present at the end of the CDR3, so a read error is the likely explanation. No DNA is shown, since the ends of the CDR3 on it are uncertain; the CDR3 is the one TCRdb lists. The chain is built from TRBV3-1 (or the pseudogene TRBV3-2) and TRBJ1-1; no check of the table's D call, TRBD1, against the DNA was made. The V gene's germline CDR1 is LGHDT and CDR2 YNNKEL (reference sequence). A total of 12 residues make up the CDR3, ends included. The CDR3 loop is CASIRSFDSTYL.

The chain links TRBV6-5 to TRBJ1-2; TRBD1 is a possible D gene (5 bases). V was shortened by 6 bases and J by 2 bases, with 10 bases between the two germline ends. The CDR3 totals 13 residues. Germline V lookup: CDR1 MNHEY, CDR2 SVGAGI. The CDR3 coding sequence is TGTGCCAGCAGCCCCGACAGAAACTATGGCTACACCTTC. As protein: CASSPDRNYGYTF.

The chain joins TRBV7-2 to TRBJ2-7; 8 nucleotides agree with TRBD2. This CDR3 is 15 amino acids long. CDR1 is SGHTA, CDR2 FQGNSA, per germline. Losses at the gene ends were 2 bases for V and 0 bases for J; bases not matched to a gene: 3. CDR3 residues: CASSLTGTSSYEQYF. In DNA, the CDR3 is TGTGCCAGCAGCTTAACAGGGACTAGCTCCTACGAGCAGTACTTC.

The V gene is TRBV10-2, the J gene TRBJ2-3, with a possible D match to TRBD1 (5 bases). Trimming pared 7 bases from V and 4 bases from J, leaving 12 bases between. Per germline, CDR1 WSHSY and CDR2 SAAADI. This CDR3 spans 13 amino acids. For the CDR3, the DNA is TGCGCCAGCAAAATTGGGGCGGCAGATACGCAGTATTTT. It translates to CASKIGAADTQYF.